This T cell receptor (beta chain) was identified during a study of OX40 agonist ivuxolimab in advanced cancers. Study-wide context: It was permissible to have had prior anti-PD-1, anti-PD-L1 or anti-CTLA-4 therapy, and approximately 38% had some.

The investigators sampled blood at baseline, at cycle 4 day 1, and at cycle 7 day 1. This table comes from immunoSEQ multiplex PCR, and its TCRdb copy is limited to in-frame clones, with some not included. In the table there are tens of thousands of clones, 90% of which are singletons. As regards this clone: No antigen is known for it.

Study findings and constraints: With doses of 0.1 to 3.0 mg/kg, CD4+ and CD8+ blood T cells had undergone clonal expansion by week 6. The antigen specificity of the peripheral T cells (those that were expanded) was not determined.

Germline V CDR1 and CDR2: ENHRY, SYGVKD. The CDR3 loop spans 16 amino acids. V was clipped by 6 bases and J by 0 bases; unmatched bases: 8. This TCR came from an adult with an advanced solid tumor such as melanoma, head and neck, liver or kidney cancer. V gene TRBV10-3 combines with J gene TRBJ1-3; TRBD1 aligns across 7 bases. Specimen: CD4+ or CD8+ T cells sorted from blood, collected in a trial of the OX40 agonist ivuxolimab. As DNA, the CDR3 is TGTGCCATCAGATCCGGGACAGTTAACTCTGGAAACACCATATATTTT. It encodes CAIRSGTVNSGNTIYF.